This T cell receptor beta chain was sequenced in a study of cytotoxic CD8 clonotypes in ibrutinib-treated CLL. For the study at large: The study included about a dozen relapsed/refractory and roughly 16 treatment-naive patients; about 17 had IGHV unmutated disease. Response sampling came at median approximately a year of treatment, ranging 6 to 36 months.

V shed 0 bases and J shed 2 bases, with 10 bases lying between them. This CDR3 contains 15 residues. The germline CDR1 and CDR2 sequences are SGDLS and YYNGEE. With regard to this clone: Antigen unknown.

Study-level findings and limits: Private clonotypes, not public ones, expanded at ibrutinib response.

The protocol was immunoSEQ multiplex PCR, while the TCRdb copy is restricted to in-frame clones and leaves out a portion. Seen here are about 300,000 clones, about 72% observed once, and the top ten hold about 5.3%. V usage is TRBV9 and J usage is TRBJ2-3, with unresolved D. The TCR comes from a human donor with chronic lymphocytic leukemia. The starting material was PBMCs, obtained at disease progression, from a patient treated with ibrutinib. As DNA, the CDR3 is TGTGCCAGCAGCGTAGCCCCGAGTTACACAGATACGCAGTATTTT. It yields the protein CASSVAPSYTDTQYF.